This entry features one T cell receptor beta chain sequence. The data are from a study of T cells in localized non-small cell lung cancer. Sequencing was performed with immunoSEQ multiplex PCR; in TCRdb, only in-frame clones are kept and a portion is missing. Of 65,000 to 90,000 clones in the sample, less than 85% were seen once. Germline CDR1 is SEHNR and CDR2 is FQNEAQ (reference sequence). The V end was cut by 4 bases, the J end by 2 bases, with 14 bases between. The CDR3 loop spans 15 amino acids. The V and J genes are TRBV7-9 and TRBJ1-1; no clear D gene. The specimen was PBMCs, collected before any cancer treatment. This TCR was recovered from a man aged 40-75 years with stage II squamous cell lung carcinoma. Here the CDR3 reads CASSSSYTVNTEAFF. In DNA, the CDR3 is TGTGCCAGCAGCTCATCCTACACGGTTAACACTGAAGCTTTCTTT.